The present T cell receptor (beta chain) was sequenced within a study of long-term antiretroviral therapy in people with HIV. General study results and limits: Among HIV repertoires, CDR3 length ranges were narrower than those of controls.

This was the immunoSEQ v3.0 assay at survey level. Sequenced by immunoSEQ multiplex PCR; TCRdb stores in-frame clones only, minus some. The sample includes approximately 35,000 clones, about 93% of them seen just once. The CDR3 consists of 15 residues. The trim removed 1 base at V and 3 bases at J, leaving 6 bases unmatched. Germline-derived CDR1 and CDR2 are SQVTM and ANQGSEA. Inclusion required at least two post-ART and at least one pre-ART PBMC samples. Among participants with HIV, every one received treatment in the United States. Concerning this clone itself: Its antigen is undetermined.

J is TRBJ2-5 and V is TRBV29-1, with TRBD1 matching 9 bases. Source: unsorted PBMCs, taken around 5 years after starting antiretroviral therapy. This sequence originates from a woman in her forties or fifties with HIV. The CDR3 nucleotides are TGCAGCGTTGAAGTCCCGGGACAGGGAGAAGAGACCCAGTACTTC. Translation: CSVEVPGQGEETQYF.